The 27 T cell receptor beta chains listed next were all sequenced from one sample in a study of CD8+ T cells in alopecia areata. Investigators isolated RNA and reverse transcribed it into cDNA to act as the sequencing template. Assay used: immunoSEQ multiplex PCR; TCRdb lists only in-frame clones, some missing. The table records roughly 100,000 clones, 85% to 90% of them present only once. Stated treatment: oral pan-JAK inhibitor, 5-10 mg twice daily. The specimen was CD8+ T cells sorted from blood, collected around week 31, from a patient treated with tofacitinib. All receptors come from a human donor with alopecia areata.

The chain combines TRBV9 with TRBJ2-3, with a tentative D call TRBD2 (5 bases). Deletions cut 0 bases from V and 2 bases from J, with 10 bases between. The germline V gene encodes CDR1 SGDLS and CDR2 YYNGEE. The CDR3 covers 15 residues. The DNA of the CDR3 is TGTGCCAGCAGCGTAGAGGGAGAATACACAGATACGCAGTATTTT. This sequence encodes CASSVEGEYTDTQYF.

This clone was picked up one time. V and J are TRBV5-6 and TRBJ2-3; D possibly corresponds to TRBD1 (7 bases). The CDR3 is made up of 14 amino acids. Between the trimmed V and J ends, which lost 0 bases and 3 bases, there was a span of 8 bases. Germline CDR1 and CDR2: SGHDT and YYEEEE. The CDR3: CASSLAGGTDTQYF. For the CDR3, the DNA is TGTGCCAGCAGCTTGGCAGGGGGGACAGATACGCAGTATTTT. Full variable domain (missing parts from reference TRBV5-6 and TRBJ2-3): DAGVTQSPTHLIKTRGQQVTLRCSPKSGHDTVSWYQQALGQGPQFIFQYYEEEERQRGNFPDRFSGHQFPNYSSELNVNALLLGDSALYLCASSLAGGTDTQYFGPGTRLTVL.

The gene calls are TRBV5-4 and TRBJ1-1; a weak D match, TRBD1 (5 bases). The V gene lost 4 bases and the J gene lost 0 bases, with 19 bases spanning the gap. The CDR3 has 17 residues. Germline-derived CDR1 and CDR2 are SGHNT and YYREEE (reference sequence). The CDR3 protein is CASSPGHPGDMNTEAFF. In DNA form, the CDR3 reads TGTGCCAGCAGCCCCGGACACCCTGGCGATATGAACACTGAAGCTTTCTTT.

The V call is TRBV29-1, the J call TRBJ2-7; no reliable D call. Germline V lookup: CDR1 SQVTM, CDR2 ANQGSEA. The CDR3 totals 13 residues. V lost 4 bases to trimming and J lost 4 bases, with 14 bases between them. The CDR3 spells CSVVLRTKYEQYF. The CDR3 nucleotides are TGCAGCGTTGTTCTACGTACGAAGTACGAGCAGTACTTC.

J is TRBJ2-7 and V is TRBV30; D is possibly TRBD2 (6 bases). Trimming took off 0 bases at V and 7 bases at J, with 16 bases between the two ends. Germline CDR1 is GTSNPN and CDR2 is SVGIG (reference sequence). The CDR3 covers 14 residues. Here the CDR3 DNA reads TGTGCCTGGAGTGTACGTGGGGGAGGTTTTGAGCAGTACTTC. Its translation: CAWSVRGGGFEQYF.

This clone has a handful of counts. This chain links TRBV6-5 with TRBJ2-3; TRBD2 is a possible D gene (6 bases). The CDR3 has 14 amino acids. Germline CDR1 is MNHEY and CDR2 is SVGAGI. V lost 4 bases to trimming and J lost 1 base, with 9 bases between them. Here the CDR3 DNA reads TGTGCCAGCAGTTTCGGAGGGGGCACAGATACGCAGTATTTT. It yields the protein CASSFGGGTDTQYF.

The chain recombines TRBV13 with TRBJ2-2; 7 nucleotides match TRBD1. Germline CDR1 PRHDT, CDR2 FYEKMQ (reference sequence). The CDR3 has 16 residues. Trimming cost V 5 bases and J 6 bases; bases outside gene matches: 12. CDR3 sequence: CASSPTGHSGPGELFF. CDR3 DNA: TGTGCCAGCAGCCCGACAGGGCATTCGGGACCCGGGGAGCTGTTTTTT. Looking up the rest from reference TRBV13 and TRBJ2-2 gives the full variable domain: AAGVIQSPRHLIKEKRETATLKCYPIPRHDTVYWYQQGPGQDPQFLISFYEKMQSDKGSIPDRFSAQQFSDYHSELNMSSLELGDSALYFCASSPTGHSGPGELFFGEGSRLTVL.

J is TRBJ2-6 and V is TRBV19; weak D call: TRBD1 (6 bases). Trimming removed 3 bases from V and 2 bases from J, with 8 bases in between. From germline, CDR1 is LNHDA and CDR2 SQIVND (reference sequence). The CDR3 has 15 residues. The CDR3 loop is CASSIWTAGANVLTF. The DNA of the CDR3 is TGTGCCAGTAGTATTTGGACAGCTGGGGCCAACGTCCTGACTTTC.

This clone has more than one count but fewer than ten. This chain uses TRBV20-1 with TRBJ1-1, with 7 positions matching TRBD1. This CDR3 region has 11 residues. From germline, CDR1 is DFQATT and CDR2 SNEGSKA (reference sequence). The V gene end was trimmed by 5 bases and the J gene end by 5 bases; junction bases not matched to a gene: 2. This chain's CDR3 is CSAYRGTEAFF. The CDR3 bases are TGCAGTGCTTACAGGGGAACTGAAGCTTTCTTT.

On this clone: This specimen includes other DNA sequences encoding the same CDR3. The chain is built from TRBV7-9 and TRBJ2-2; D gene unclear. From germline, CDR1 is SEHNR and CDR2 FQNEAQ (reference sequence). The length of the CDR3 is 12 residues. Between the trimmed V and J ends, which lost 1 base and 6 bases, there was a span of 3 bases. The CDR3 coding sequence is TGTGCCAGCAGCTTAGGGGCCGGGGAGCTGTTTTTT. It codes for CASSLGAGELFF.

The chain is built from TRBV4-1 and TRBJ2-7; D is undetermined. CDR3 length equals 14 residues. V lost 1 base, J lost 3 bases, and 10 bases lay in between. Germline CDR1 is MGHRA and CDR2 is YSYEKL. The CDR3 region is CASSQVPQDYEQYF. The CDR3 nucleotides read TGCGCCAGCAGCCAAGTTCCTCAGGACTACGAGCAGTACTTC.

The V gene is TRBV29-1, the J gene TRBJ2-7, with 9 bases lining up with TRBD2. CDR3 length equals 13 residues. Per germline, CDR1 SQVTM and CDR2 ANQGSEA. The trim removed 5 bases at V and 3 bases at J, leaving 5 bases unmatched. The CDR3 loop reads CSVKEAGGYEQYF. The CDR3, as DNA: TGCAGCGTTAAGGAAGCGGGAGGCTACGAGCAGTACTTC.

The CDR3 loop reads CSGGLAGLSTDTQYF. CDR3 bases: TGCAGCGGAGGACTAGCGGGGCTGTCGACAGATACGCAGTATTTT. V usage is TRBV29-1 and J usage is TRBJ2-3; TRBD2 matches 12 bases. The CDR3 sequence is 15 residues long. J gave up 3 bases and V 7 bases, and 8 bases lay outside the gene matches. Per germline, CDR1 SQVTM and CDR2 ANQGSEA.

The chain links TRBV4-1 to TRBJ1-1; D unclear. The CDR3 length is 13 residues. V was clipped by 0 bases and J by 12 bases, with 14 bases between them. Germline assignment: CDR1 MGHRA and CDR2 YSYEKL. The CDR3 loop is CASSQEPAHGTFF. CDR3 DNA sequence: TGCGCCAGCAGCCAAGAACCCGCGCATGGGACTTTCTTT.

The rearrangement joins TRBV13 to TRBJ1-3; 8 nucleotides match TRBD1. The germline gives CDR1 PRHDT, CDR2 FYEKMQ (reference sequence). Trimming took 5 bases from V and 0 from J; bases not matched to a gene: 12. This CDR3 has 18 amino acids. This CDR3 is CASSLRTGSLISGNTIYF. In DNA, the CDR3 is TGTGCCAGCAGCCTGAGGACAGGGTCCCTTATCTCTGGAAACACCATATATTTT.

The chain links TRBV10-3 to TRBJ2-1, with D tentatively TRBD1 (6 bases). Germline V gives CDR1 ENHRY, CDR2 SYGVKD. V gave up 8 bases and J gave up 6 bases, with 8 bases separating them. This CDR3 spans 11 amino acids. This CDR3 is CAIGGSNEQFF. DNA of the CDR3: TGTGCCATCGGGGGCAGCAATGAGCAGTTCTTC.

The chain joins TRBV19 to TRBJ2-1; 7 bases agree with TRBD2. Trimming cost V 0 bases and J 5 bases; bases outside gene matches: 4. CDR1 and CDR2 (germline): LNHDA, SQIVND (reference sequence). This CDR3 has 15 residues. CDR3 region: CASSIDRLADNEQFF. CDR3 bases: TGTGCCAGTAGTATAGATCGCCTAGCGGACAATGAGCAGTTCTTC.

The chain carries TRBV9 and TRBJ2-1; D not certain. Trimming cost V 0 bases and J 2 bases, with 9 bases left between them. This CDR3 region has 15 residues. CDR1 is SGDLS, CDR2 YYNGEE, per germline. The CDR3 region has the DNA TGTGCCAGCAGCGTAGAGCTGATTCCCTACAATGAGCAGTTCTTC. Amino acids: CASSVELIPYNEQFF. Variable domain in full (rest from reference TRBV9 and TRBJ2-1): DSGVTQTPKHLITATGQRVTLRCSPRSGDLSVYWYQQSLDQGLQFLIQYYNGEERAKGNILERFSAQQFPDLHSELNLSSLELGDSALYFCASSVELIPYNEQFFGPGTRLTVL.

This chain connects TRBV4-1 to TRBJ2-2; D not resolved. Per the germline V gene, CDR1 is MGHRA and CDR2 is YSYEKL. The CDR3 consists of 15 residues. V was clipped by 5 bases and J by 0 bases, with 10 bases between them. As DNA, the CDR3 is TGCGCCAGCAGCTGGGTACTGACGAACACCGGGGAGCTGTTTTTT. Translation: CASSWVLTNTGELFF.

The chain combines TRBV2 with TRBJ2-7, with 9 bases identical to TRBD1. The J segment lost 6 bases and the V segment lost 4 bases, leaving 10 bases of the junction unmatched. This CDR3 is 15 amino acids long. In germline, CDR1 is SNHLY, CDR2 FYNNEI. CDR3 in DNA: TGTGCCAGCAGTGGGGTTGGGACAGGGTTTCCCGAGCAGTACTTC. The encoded protein is CASSGVGTGFPEQYF. The complete variable domain, with remaining parts taken from reference TRBV2 and TRBJ2-7, reads EPEVTQTPSHQVTQMGQEVILRCVPISNHLYFYWYRQILGQKVEFLVSFYNNEISEKSEIFDDQFSVERPDGSNFTLKIRSTKLEDSAMYFCASSGVGTGFPEQYFGPGTRLTVT.

The V call is TRBV9, the J call TRBJ2-3; 8 bases are shared with TRBD2. CDR3 length equals 14 residues. After removal of 3 bases from V and 2 bases from J, the junction contained 2 bases not matched to a gene. Germline values: CDR1 SGDLS, CDR2 YYNGEE. The CDR3 DNA reads as TGTGCCAGCAGCGCTAGCGGGTCCACAGATACGCAGTATTTT. Protein: CASSASGSTDTQYF.

The rearrangement links TRBV14 to TRBJ1-1, with a weak D call TRBD1 (5 bases). The CDR3 runs 15 residues. The germline CDR1 and CDR2 sequences are SGHDN and FVKESK. V was clipped by 0 bases and J by 2 bases, with 10 bases between them. The CDR3 DNA sequence: TGTGCCAGCAGCCAAGACTCAGGGATCAACACTGAAGCTTTCTTT. This gives the protein CASSQDSGINTEAFF.

This chain links TRBV6-5 with TRBJ2-1, with D hard to call. Germline loops: CDR1 MNHEY, CDR2 SVGAGI. Trimming removed 0 bases from V and 6 bases from J, with 6 bases in between. The CDR3 contains 13 residues. CDR3 in amino acids: CASSYSWGNEQFF. For the CDR3, the DNA is TGTGCCAGCAGTTACTCATGGGGCAATGAGCAGTTCTTC.

V is TRBV7-9 and J is TRBJ2-5, with 8 bases lining up with TRBD1. The J call is uncertain, as TRBJ2-7 better fits the DNA end. The CDR3 consists of 13 residues. Germline CDR1 and CDR2: SEHNR and FQNEAQ (reference sequence). CDR3 in amino acids: CASTGTGVYEQYF. The CDR3 DNA follows: TGTGCCAGCACCGGGACAGGAGTGTACGAGCAGTACTTC.

V is TRBV27 and J is TRBJ2-7; possible D gene TRBD2, 6 bases. The CDR3 is 14 residues long. Germline-derived CDR1 and CDR2 are MNHEY and SMNVEV (reference sequence). Trimming shortened V by 7 bases and J by 5 bases, and 18 bases separated the two germline ends. The CDR3 here is CASISRGMVNEQYF. The CDR3 nucleotides read TGTGCCAGCATCTCTCGGGGGATGGTAAACGAGCAGTACTTC.

V usage is TRBV6-6 and J usage is TRBJ2-1; perhaps D is TRBD1 or TRBD2 (5 bases each). CDR3 length equals 16 residues. The germline V gene encodes CDR1 MNHNY and CDR2 SVGAGI (reference sequence). V was shortened by 9 bases and J by 7 bases, with 25 bases between the two germline ends. CDR3 nucleotides: TGTGCCAGTTACCCCGAGAGGGACGGATTCTTTAATGAGCAGTTCTTC. Translating it yields CASYPERDGFFNEQFF.

The rearrangement joins TRBV30 to TRBJ2-7; 8 nucleotides agree with TRBD1. The germline V gene has CDR1 GTSNPN and CDR2 SVGIG (reference sequence). This CDR3 is 14 amino acids long. V was clipped by 7 bases and J by 3 bases; unmatched bases: 11. CDR3 DNA sequence: TGTGCCTCGATGGGACAGGCCGAGTTCTACGAGCAGTACTTC. Translated, it gives CASMGQAEFYEQYF.